The 23 T cell receptor beta chains reported below all come from one sample, sequenced in a study of read filtering for tumor transcriptome and immune sequencing. This library used roughly 430 ng RNA and molecular barcoded adaptors spanning alpha/delta and beta/gamma chains. TCRdb reprocessed the reads with MiXCR, giving one entry per CDR3 protein. This sample has 35,000 to 50,000 distinct CDR3 sequences, with approximately 10% found just once. The sequenced sample consisted of a population of CD138-negative cells sorted from bone marrow. All receptors derive from a donor at least 40 years old with multiple myeloma.

This clonotype occurred a few times. The chain joins TRBV19 to TRBJ1-5; D might be TRBD1 (5 bases). This CDR3 has 15 residues. V was pared by 7 bases and J by 8 bases, with 21 bases between. Germline V lookup: CDR1 LNHDA, CDR2 SQIVND (reference sequence). The CDR3 is CASTIPGADGKPQHF. The CDR3 DNA follows: TGTGCCAGTACCATTCCCGGGGCAGATGGGAAGCCCCAGCATTTT.

The table lists this clonotype with a few counts. The chain uses TRBV5-4 and TRBJ2-7; D is unclear. Trimming left V 4 bases short and J 6 bases short, with 11 bases between. Germline V gene sequence: CDR1 SGHNT, CDR2 YYREEE (reference sequence). CDR3 size: 12 residues. The CDR3 loop reads CASSDRSFEQYF. CDR3 sequence (DNA): TGTGCCAGCAGCGATAGGTCGTTCGAGCAGTACTTC.

This clonotype was counted ten times or more. The V gene is TRBV20-1, the J gene TRBJ1-5; 10 nucleotides match TRBD1. The CDR3 runs 14 residues. Germline V gene lookup returns CDR1 DFQATT and CDR2 SNEGSKA (reference sequence). The V segment lost 4 bases and the J segment 1 base; nucleotides outside the gene matches: 1. The CDR3 nucleotides read TGCAGTGCTATGACAGGGGGCAGCAATCAGCCCCAGCATTTT. Translation: CSAMTGGSNQPQHF.

This chain links TRBV20-1 with TRBJ1-1; D may be TRBD1 (6 bases). The V and J ends lost 1 base and 5 bases respectively, with 14 bases between them. The CDR3 totals 14 residues. The germline CDR1 and CDR2 sequences are DFQATT and SNEGSKA (reference sequence). The CDR3: CSARAPRGRTEAFF. The CDR3 DNA follows: TGCAGTGCTAGAGCCCCCAGGGGAAGGACTGAAGCTTTCTTT.

This clonotype was seen repeatedly, ten times or more. The rearrangement links TRBV15 to TRBJ2-1, with 10 bases matching TRBD2. Trimming cost V 3 bases and J 9 bases; bases outside gene matches: 8. This CDR3 spans 15 amino acids. From germline, CDR1 is LNHNV and CDR2 YYDKDF (reference sequence). The CDR3 is CATSRGAGGPGEQFF. The CDR3 nucleotides are TGTGCCACCAGCAGGGGAGCGGGGGGGCCTGGTGAGCAGTTCTTC.

This clonotype appeared many times. The V gene is TRBV4-1, the J gene TRBJ1-4; D is ambiguous. Germline assignment: CDR1 MGHRA and CDR2 YSYEKL. The germline V and J ends were trimmed by 0 bases and 1 base, with 9 bases remaining between them. CDR3 length: 16 residues. CDR3 region: CASSQEGGQTNEKLFF. In DNA, the CDR3 is TGCGCCAGCAGCCAAGAGGGCGGGCAAACTAATGAAAAACTGTTTTTT.

This clonotype was detected a few times. Mismatch with germline at one junction end may stem from a read error. The chain recombines TRBV7-9 with TRBJ1-4; D call uncertain. The CDR3 is 14 residues long. Germline values: CDR1 SEHNR, CDR2 FQNEAQ (reference sequence). CDR3 sequence (DNA): TGTGCCAGCAGCGAACGGCCCGGCGGAGAAAAACGGTTTTTT. Amino acids: CASSERPGGEKRFF.

A remark on this clonotype: Being one base from a much bigger clone, this may be a read error. The rearrangement links TRBV5-1 to TRBJ2-2, with TRBD1 matching 7 bases. The CDR3 totals 15 residues. Germline-derived CDR1 and CDR2 are SGHRS and YFSETQ. CDR3 region: CASSYDRADTRELFF. The CDR3 DNA reads TGCGCCAGCAGTTACGACAGGGCGGACACCAGGGAGCTGTTTTTT.

There are a few counts of this clonotype. The rearrangement joins TRBV2 to TRBJ2-7, with TRBD1 matching over 7 bases. This CDR3 is 12 amino acids long. The V gene end was trimmed by 8 bases and the J gene end by 3 bases; junction bases not matched to a gene: 4. Germline loops: CDR1 SNHLY, CDR2 FYNNEI. The CDR3 DNA reads TGTGCCAGCCGCTGGACAGGCTACGAGCAGTACTTC. This translates into CASRWTGYEQYF.

This clonotype was detected ten times or more. V usage is TRBV20-1 and J usage is TRBJ2-1; 8 bases are a match to TRBD1. The trim removed 6 bases at V and 6 bases at J, leaving 7 bases unmatched. Germline V gives CDR1 DFQATT, CDR2 SNEGSKA (reference sequence). CDR3 length: 13 residues. The CDR3 sequence is CSAQDRGPNEQFF. CDR3 nucleotide sequence: TGCAGTGCCCAAGACAGGGGCCCCAATGAGCAGTTCTTC.

The V gene is TRBV4-1, the J gene TRBJ2-5; D remains ambiguous. The V gene's germline CDR1 is MGHRA and CDR2 YSYEKL. This CDR3 spans 17 amino acids. The germline V and J ends were trimmed by 4 bases and 1 base, with 19 bases remaining between them. DNA of the CDR3: TGCGCCAGCAGCCCCCGAAGTCGCCTTATCGGCCAAGAGACCCAGTACTTC. It encodes CASSPRSRLIGQETQYF.

This clonotype was recorded at least ten times. A read error may account for a junction end that differs from germline. The chain carries TRBV5-6 and TRBJ2-2, with D maybe TRBD2 (6 bases). Germline V lookup: CDR1 SGHDT, CDR2 YYEEEE. The length of the CDR3 is 14 residues. CDR3 protein: CASSSEGNAGELFF. CDR3 DNA: TGTGCCAGCAGCTCGGAGGGGAACGCCGGGGAGCTGTTTTTT.

This clonotype was seen many times. The J gene is TRBJ2-5, the V gene TRBV11-3; 9 nucleotides align to TRBD2. Germline-derived CDR1 and CDR2 are SGHNT and YENEEA. The CDR3 loop spans 14 amino acids. The J segment lost 5 bases and the V segment lost 3 bases, leaving 4 bases of the junction unmatched. This CDR3 is CASSFGTSPETQYF. The CDR3, as DNA: TGTGCCAGCAGCTTTGGGACTAGCCCGGAGACCCAGTACTTC. Drawing the rest from reference TRBV11-3 and TRBJ2-5, the complete variable domain is EAGVVQSPRYKIIEKKQPVAFWCNPISGHNTLYWYLQNLGQGPELLIRYENEEAVDDSQLPKDRFSAERLKGVDSTLKIQPAELGDSAVYLCASSFGTSPETQYFGPGTRLLVL.

This clonotype was counted a few times. A read error may be the cause here, since a much bigger clone is one base away. The chain recombines TRBV20-1 with TRBJ1-1; possibly TRBD1 for D (5 bases). The CDR3 totals 13 residues. The germline CDR1 and CDR2 sequences are DFQATT and SNEGSKA (reference sequence). This CDR3 reads CSASHLRVGEALF. The CDR3 bases are TGCAGTGCTAGTCATCTCAGGGTTGGAGAAGCTCTCTTT.

This clonotype was seen repeatedly, ten times or more. The chain has TRBV7-2 and TRBJ2-5, with 10 bases lining up with TRBD1. The germline gives CDR1 SGHTA, CDR2 FQGNSA. The CDR3 is 14 amino acids. The V and J ends lost 5 bases and 2 bases, in that order; junction bases with no gene match: 2. The CDR3 bases are TGTGCCAGCAGCCGGACAGGGGGACAAGAGACCCAGTACTTC. Protein sequence: CASSRTGGQETQYF. The whole variable domain, remainder taken from reference TRBV7-2 and TRBJ2-5, is GAGVSQSPSNKVTEKGKDVELRCDPISGHTALYWYRQSLGQGLEFLIYFQGNSAPDKSGLPSDRFSAERTGGSVSTLTIQRTQQEDSAVYLCASSRTGGQETQYFGPGTRLLVL.

This clonotype was seen at least ten times. V is TRBV7-2 and J is TRBJ1-5; D unclear. From germline, CDR1 is SGHTA and CDR2 FQGNSA. V lost 5 bases and J 7 bases, leaving 9 bases between the germline ends. The CDR3 is made up of 12 amino acids. The CDR3: CASSPFNQPQHF. CDR3 DNA: TGTGCCAGCAGCCCTTTTAACCAGCCCCAGCATTTT.

On this clonotype: One end of the junction is discordant with germline, which a read error may explain. The chain couples TRBV20-1 to TRBJ2-7; D is ambiguous. Germline CDR1 and CDR2: DFQATT and SNEGSKA (reference sequence). This CDR3 has 11 amino acids. CDR3 region: CSARATYEQNF. In nucleotides, the CDR3 is TGCAGTGCTAGAGCTACCTACGAGCAGAACTTC.

As to this clonotype: A read error is the likely source, as a far larger clone sits one nucleotide away. The rearrangement links TRBV6-5 to TRBJ1-1; unclear D gene. This CDR3 is 12 amino acids long. The germline gives CDR1 MNHEY, CDR2 SVGAGI. The V gene lost 2 bases and the J gene lost 3 bases, with 4 bases spanning the gap. The CDR3 protein is CASSYTDTEAFF. DNA of the CDR3: TGTGCCAGCAGTTACACGGACACTGAAGCTTTCTTT.

In this sample, this clonotype turned up many times. The chain is built from TRBV7-2 and TRBJ2-7, with a weak D call TRBD2 (6 bases). The germline CDR1 and CDR2 sequences are SGHTA and FQGNSA. The ends were cut back, 5 bases at V and 2 bases at J, with 16 bases in the middle. CDR3 length equals 15 residues. The CDR3 nucleotides are TGTGCCAGCAGCCTGCGTTCGGGACTGGCCTACGAGCAGTACTTC. Protein product: CASSLRSGLAYEQYF.

This chain joins TRBV6-2 or TRBV6-3 and TRBJ2-2; D is ambiguous. Germline CDR1 is MNHEY and CDR2 is SVGEGT. The CDR3 runs 15 residues. The ends were cut back, 2 bases at V and 6 bases at J, with 13 bases in the middle. CDR3 bases: TGTGCCAGCAGTTACCCGCCGCGTGGACCCGGGGAGCTGTTTTTT. Translated: CASSYPPRGPGELFF.

This clonotype has ten or more counts. The chain is built from TRBV20-1 and TRBJ2-2; D possibly matches TRBD1 or TRBD2 (7 bases each). CDR1 and CDR2 from the germline V gene are DFQATT and SNEGSKA (reference sequence). The CDR3 consists of 13 residues. The V end lost 7 bases, the J end lost 6 bases, and 15 bases lay between the germline ends. The CDR3 DNA reads TGCAGTGGAAGACAGGGAGGGGCCGGGGAGCTGTTTTTT. Residues: CSGRQGGAGELFF.

This clonotype was seen at least ten times. The chain joins TRBV7-2 to TRBJ1-5, with D possibly being TRBD1 (6 bases). Germline lookup yields CDR1 SGHTA and CDR2 FQGNSA. V was trimmed by 3 bases and J by 7 bases, leaving 13 bases between them. There are 14 residues in the CDR3. CDR3 amino acids: CASSLLGAQQPQHF. CDR3 DNA sequence: TGTGCCAGCAGCTTGTTGGGGGCCCAACAGCCCCAGCATTTT.

In this sample, this clonotype turned up many times. Sequence at one end of the junction differs from germline and may be a read error. The chain recombines TRBV5-1 with TRBJ2-1; 7 bases are shared with TRBD2. The CDR3 runs to 13 residues. Per the germline V gene, CDR1 is SGHRS and CDR2 is YFSETQ. CDR3 loop: CASRLGGGNEQFF. In DNA form, the CDR3 reads TGCGCCAGCAGGTTGGGCGGGGGCAATGAGCAGTTCTTC.